Listed here are 9 T cell receptor beta chains from one sample, sequenced in a study of identical twins. MiXCR, run by TCRdb on the 5' RACE reads, gives a single entry per CDR3 protein. The sample holds around 250,000 distinct CDR3 sequences, around 8.8% seen once. This same sample was also part of a study on yellow fever vaccine responses in identical twins.

Sequencing was done on a sample of CD8+ T cells sorted from blood. These receptors all stem from a woman under 30 in good health.

The table lists this clonotype with many counts. CDR3 sequence reads: CASSLVRLERQFF. For the CDR3, the DNA is TGTGCCAGCAGCTTAGTTCGGCTCGAGAGGCAGTTCTTC. This rearrangement joins TRBV7-2 to TRBJ2-1; D gene ambiguous. The V end lost 1 base, the J end lost 12 bases, and 13 bases lay between the germline ends. The CDR3 has 13 residues. Looked up from germline, CDR1 is SGHTA and CDR2 is FQGNSA.

This clonotype was observed a few times. In nucleotides, the CDR3 is TGTGCCACCTCAGACAGGAACACTGAAGCTTTCTTT. Translating gives CATSDRNTEAFF. The chain has TRBV24-1 and TRBJ1-1; maybe TRBD1 (5 bases). This CDR3 has 12 amino acids. Germline assignment: CDR1 KGHDR and CDR2 SFDVKD. V dropped 9 bases and J dropped 1 base, with 8 bases sitting between them.

This chain links TRBV27 with TRBJ2-1, with TRBD1 identical over 11 bases. The V and J ends lost 3 bases and 6 bases, in that order; junction bases with no gene match: 7. Germline V gene sequence: CDR1 MNHEY, CDR2 SMNVEV (reference sequence). The CDR3 is 16 residues long. The CDR3 here is CASSFMDRGLGNEQFF. The CDR3 bases are TGTGCCAGCAGTTTCATGGACAGGGGGCTGGGCAATGAGCAGTTCTTC.

This clonotype was observed a handful of times. The V call is TRBV11-2, the J call TRBJ2-7, with 7 bases aligning to TRBD1. V gave up 5 bases and J gave up 1 base; unmatched junction bases: 5. The CDR3 length is 14 residues. Germline CDR1 is SGHAT and CDR2 is FQNNGV. CDR3 DNA sequence: TGTGCCAGCAGCCAGGGACAGCGATCCTACGAGCAGTACTTC. Amino acids: CASSQGQRSYEQYF. Full variable domain (rest looked up from reference TRBV11-2 and TRBJ2-7): EAGVAQSPRYKIIEKRQSVAFWCNPISGHATLYWYQQILGQGPKLLIQFQNNGVVDDSQLPKDRFSAERLKGVDSTLKIQPAKLEDSAVYLCASSQGQRSYEQYFGPGTRLTVT.

This clonotype was seen ten or more times. The chain recombines TRBV7-2 with TRBJ2-5; D is ambiguous. The CDR3 has 12 residues. Trimming stripped 2 bases from V and 5 bases from J, with 6 bases between. In germline, CDR1 is SGHTA, CDR2 FQGNSA. CDR3: CASSLLYETQYF. CDR3 sequence (DNA): TGTGCCAGCAGCTTACTTTACGAGACCCAGTACTTC.

This clonotype was picked up many times. CDR3 protein: CATSRGTGSAYEQFF. The CDR3 nucleotides read TGTGCCACCAGCAGAGGGACAGGGTCGGCCTATGAGCAGTTCTTC. The chain links TRBV15 to TRBJ2-1; TRBD1 agrees at 8 bases. The CDR3 length is 15 residues. The germline V gene encodes CDR1 LNHNV and CDR2 YYDKDF (reference sequence). The V segment lost 1 base and the J segment 8 bases; nucleotides outside the gene matches: 7.

This clonotype was recorded many times. The gene calls are TRBV24-1 and TRBJ2-5; 9 bases agree with TRBD1. The CDR3 loop spans 15 amino acids. The V gene end was trimmed by 10 bases and the J gene end by 4 bases; junction bases not matched to a gene: 12. Looked up from germline, CDR1 is KGHDR and CDR2 is SFDVKD. The CDR3 nucleotides are TGTGCCACTCTCGGGACAGGGAGAGGGGGAGAGACCCAGTACTTC. This codes for CATLGTGRGGETQYF.

V and J are TRBV25-1 and TRBJ2-2; D possibly corresponds to TRBD2 (7 bases). Germline V gene lookup returns CDR1 MGHDK and CDR2 SYGVNS. V lost 4 bases, J lost 3 bases, and 12 bases lay in between. There are 15 residues in the CDR3. CDR3 region: CASSGRGGDTGELFF. CDR3 in DNA: TGTGCCAGCAGTGGGAGAGGGGGGGACACCGGGGAGCTGTTTTTT. The full variable domain, rest sourced from reference TRBV25-1 and TRBJ2-2, is EADIYQTPRYLVIGTGKKITLECSQTMGHDKMYWYQQDPGMELHLIHYSYGVNSTEKGDLSSESTVSRIRTEHFPLTLESARPSHTSQYLCASSGRGGDTGELFFGEGSRLTVL.

Only a few counts were recorded for this clonotype. The chain joins TRBV9 to TRBJ2-2; 7 positions agree with TRBD2. CDR3 length equals 16 residues. V lost 4 bases and J lost 0; bases outside the gene matches: 6. Germline V lookup: CDR1 SGDLS, CDR2 YYNGEE. The CDR3 region has the DNA TGTGCCAGCAGCCCCCCTAGCGGTCCGAACACCGGGGAGCTGTTTTTT. This codes for CASSPPSGPNTGELFF.